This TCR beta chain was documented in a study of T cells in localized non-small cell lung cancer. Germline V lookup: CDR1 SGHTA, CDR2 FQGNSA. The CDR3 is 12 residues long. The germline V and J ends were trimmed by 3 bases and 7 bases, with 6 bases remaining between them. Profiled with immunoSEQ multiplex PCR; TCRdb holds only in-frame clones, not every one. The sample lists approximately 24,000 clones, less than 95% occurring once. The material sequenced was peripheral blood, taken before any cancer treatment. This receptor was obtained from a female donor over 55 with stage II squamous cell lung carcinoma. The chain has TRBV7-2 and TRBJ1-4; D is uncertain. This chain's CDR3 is CASSFDTEKLFF. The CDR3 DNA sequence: TGTGCCAGCAGCTTCGACACTGAAAAACTGTTTTTT.